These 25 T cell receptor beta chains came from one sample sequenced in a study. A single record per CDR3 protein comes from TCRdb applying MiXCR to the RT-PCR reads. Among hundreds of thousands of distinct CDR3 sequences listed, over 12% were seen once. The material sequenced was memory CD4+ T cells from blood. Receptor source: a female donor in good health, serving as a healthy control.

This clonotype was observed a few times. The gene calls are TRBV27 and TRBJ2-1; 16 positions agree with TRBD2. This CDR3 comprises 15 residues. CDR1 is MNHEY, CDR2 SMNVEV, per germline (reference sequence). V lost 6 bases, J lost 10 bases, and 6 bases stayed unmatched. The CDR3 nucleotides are TGTGCCAGCAGGGGACTAGCGGGAGGGAGGGGAGAGCAGTTCTTC. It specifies CASRGLAGGRGEQFF.

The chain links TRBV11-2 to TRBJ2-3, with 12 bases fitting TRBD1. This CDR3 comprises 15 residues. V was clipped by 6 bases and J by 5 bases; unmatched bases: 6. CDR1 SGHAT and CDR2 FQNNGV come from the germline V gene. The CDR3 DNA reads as TGTGCCAGCAGTTCCGGGACAGGGGGCTTAGATACGCAGTATTTT. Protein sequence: CASSSGTGGLDTQYF.

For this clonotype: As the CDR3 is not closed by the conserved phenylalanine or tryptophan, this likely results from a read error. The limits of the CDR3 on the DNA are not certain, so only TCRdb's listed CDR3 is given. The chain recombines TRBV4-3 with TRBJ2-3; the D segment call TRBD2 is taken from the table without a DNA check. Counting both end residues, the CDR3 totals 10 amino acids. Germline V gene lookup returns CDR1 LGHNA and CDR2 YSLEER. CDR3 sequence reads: CASSQDFLAG.

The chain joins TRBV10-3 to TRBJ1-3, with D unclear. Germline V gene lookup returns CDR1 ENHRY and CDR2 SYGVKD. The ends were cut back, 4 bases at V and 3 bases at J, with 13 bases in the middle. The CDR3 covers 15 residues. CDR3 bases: TGTGCCATCAGTGCCGCGGTAAAGGGTGGAAACACCATATATTTT. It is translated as CAISAAVKGGNTIYF.

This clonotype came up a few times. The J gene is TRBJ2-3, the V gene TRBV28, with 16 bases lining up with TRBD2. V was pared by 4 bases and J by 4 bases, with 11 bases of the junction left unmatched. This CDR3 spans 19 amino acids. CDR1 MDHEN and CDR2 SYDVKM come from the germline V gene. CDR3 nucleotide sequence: TGTGCCAGCAGTTCTAACCCGGGACTAGCGGGAGGGCCCGCAGATACGCAGTATTTT. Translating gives CASSSNPGLAGGPADTQYF.

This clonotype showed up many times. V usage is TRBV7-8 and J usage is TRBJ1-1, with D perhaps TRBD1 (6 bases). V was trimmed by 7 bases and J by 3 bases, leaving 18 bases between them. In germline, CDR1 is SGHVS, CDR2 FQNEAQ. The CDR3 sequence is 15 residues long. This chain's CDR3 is CASTPFGGAYTEAFF. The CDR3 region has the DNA TGTGCCAGCACCCCGTTTGGGGGCGCGTACACTGAAGCTTTCTTT.

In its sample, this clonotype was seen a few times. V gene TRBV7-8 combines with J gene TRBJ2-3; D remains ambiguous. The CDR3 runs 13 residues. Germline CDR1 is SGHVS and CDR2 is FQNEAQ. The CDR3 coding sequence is TGTGCAGACGGTTCTACTAGCACAGATACGCAGTATTTT. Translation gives CADGSTSTDTQYF. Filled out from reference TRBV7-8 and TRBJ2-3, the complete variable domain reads GAGVSQSPRYKVAKRGQDVALRCDPISGHVSLFWYQQALGQGPEFLTYFQNEAQLDKSGLPSDRFFAERPEGSVSTLKIQRTQQEDSAVYLCADGSTSTDTQYFGPGTRLTVL.

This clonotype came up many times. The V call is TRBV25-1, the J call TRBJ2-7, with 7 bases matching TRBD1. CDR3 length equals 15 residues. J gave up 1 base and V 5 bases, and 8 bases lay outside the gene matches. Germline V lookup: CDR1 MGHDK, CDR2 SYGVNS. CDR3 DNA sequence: TGTGCCAGCAGTACTCGACAGGGTGGATCCTACGAGCAGTACTTC. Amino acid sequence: CASSTRQGGSYEQYF.

The CDR3 protein is CAINPTGWENTIYF. DNA of the CDR3: TGTGCCATCAATCCTACAGGGTGGGAAAACACCATATATTTT. The V and J genes are TRBV10-3 and TRBJ1-3, with D tentatively TRBD1 (6 bases). The germline gives CDR1 ENHRY, CDR2 SYGVKD. There are 14 residues in the CDR3. V was clipped by 7 bases and J by 6 bases, with 16 bases between them.

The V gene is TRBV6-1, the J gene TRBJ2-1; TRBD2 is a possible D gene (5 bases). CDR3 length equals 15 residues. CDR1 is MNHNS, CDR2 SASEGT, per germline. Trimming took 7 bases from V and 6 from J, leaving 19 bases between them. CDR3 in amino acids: CASIPGLLPSNEQFF. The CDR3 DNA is TGTGCCAGCATCCCTGGACTCCTACCGAGCAATGAGCAGTTCTTC.

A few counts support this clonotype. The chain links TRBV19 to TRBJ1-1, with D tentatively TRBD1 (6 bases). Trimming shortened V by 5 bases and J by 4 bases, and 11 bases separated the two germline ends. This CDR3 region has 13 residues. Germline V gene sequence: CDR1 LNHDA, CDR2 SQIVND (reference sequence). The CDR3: CASSVRGATEAFF. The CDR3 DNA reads TGTGCCAGTAGTGTCCGGGGGGCCACTGAAGCTTTCTTT.

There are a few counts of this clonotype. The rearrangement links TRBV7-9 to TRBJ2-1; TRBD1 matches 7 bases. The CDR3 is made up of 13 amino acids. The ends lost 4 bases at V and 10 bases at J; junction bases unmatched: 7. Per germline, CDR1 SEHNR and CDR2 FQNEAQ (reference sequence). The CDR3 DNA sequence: TGTGCCAGCAGCTGGACGACAGGGCCGGAGCAGTTCTTC. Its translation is CASSWTTGPEQFF.

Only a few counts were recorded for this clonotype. The CDR3 coding sequence is TGTGCCAGCAGATCCGATGGTTCAGGGACAGGAAATTCACCCCTCCACTTT. It translates to CASRSDGSGTGNSPLHF. The chain employs TRBV7-8 and TRBJ1-6, with 8 bases fitting TRBD1. Germline-derived CDR1 and CDR2 are SGHVS and FQNEAQ. V shed 6 bases, J shed 7 bases, and the junction held 14 bases outside the gene matches. The CDR3 consists of 17 residues.

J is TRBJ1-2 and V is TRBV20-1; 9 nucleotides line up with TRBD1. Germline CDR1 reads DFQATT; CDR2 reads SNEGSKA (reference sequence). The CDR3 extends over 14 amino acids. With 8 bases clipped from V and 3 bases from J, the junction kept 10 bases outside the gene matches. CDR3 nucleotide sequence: TGCAGTCCACAGGGGGACAGGGTGGACTATGGCTACACCTTC. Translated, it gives CSPQGDRVDYGYTF.

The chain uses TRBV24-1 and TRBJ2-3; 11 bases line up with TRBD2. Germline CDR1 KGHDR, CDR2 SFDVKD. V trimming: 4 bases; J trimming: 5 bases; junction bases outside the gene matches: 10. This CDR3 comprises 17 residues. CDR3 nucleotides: TGTGCCACCAGTGACTCCGATACTAGCGGGGGCGGAGATACGCAGTATTTT. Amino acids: CATSDSDTSGGGDTQYF.

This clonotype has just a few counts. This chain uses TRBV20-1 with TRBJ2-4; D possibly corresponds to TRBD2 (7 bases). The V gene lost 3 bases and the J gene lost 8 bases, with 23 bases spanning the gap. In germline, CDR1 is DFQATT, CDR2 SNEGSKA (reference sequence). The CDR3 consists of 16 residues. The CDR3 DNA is TGCAGTGCTAGCCCAGGGGAGGGGAGTGGTCAAGACATTCAGTACTTC. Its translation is CSASPGEGSGQDIQYF.

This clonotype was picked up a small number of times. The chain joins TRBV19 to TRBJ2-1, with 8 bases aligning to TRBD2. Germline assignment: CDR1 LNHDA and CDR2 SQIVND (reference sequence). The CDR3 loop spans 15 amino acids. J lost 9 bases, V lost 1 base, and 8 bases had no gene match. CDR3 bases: TGTGCCAGTAGTATAGGCGGGAGGATTTTAGGTGAGCAGTTCTTC. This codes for CASSIGGRILGEQFF.

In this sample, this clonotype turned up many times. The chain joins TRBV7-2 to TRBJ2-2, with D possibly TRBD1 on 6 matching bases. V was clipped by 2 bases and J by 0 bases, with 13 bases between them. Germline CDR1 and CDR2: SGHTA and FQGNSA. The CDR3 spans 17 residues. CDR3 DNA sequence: TGTGCCAGCAGCTTATATGAGCAGGGGTCGAACACCGGGGAGCTGTTTTTT. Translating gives CASSLYEQGSNTGELFF.

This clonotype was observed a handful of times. The CDR3 spells CASSQEAYFGQSNTQYF. CDR3 nucleotides: TGCGCCAGCAGCCAAGAAGCTTATTTCGGACAGTCCAATACGCAGTATTTT. This sequence joins TRBV4-1 and TRBJ2-3, with a possible D match to TRBD1 (6 bases). CDR3 size: 17 residues. Germline V gives CDR1 MGHRA, CDR2 YSYEKL. Trimming stripped 0 bases from V and 7 bases from J, with 20 bases between.

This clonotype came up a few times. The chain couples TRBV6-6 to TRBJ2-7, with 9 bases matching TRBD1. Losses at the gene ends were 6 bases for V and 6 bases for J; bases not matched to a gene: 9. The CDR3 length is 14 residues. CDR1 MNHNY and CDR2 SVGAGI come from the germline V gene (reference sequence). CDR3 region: CASSFARDRAEQYF. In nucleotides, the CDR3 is TGTGCCAGCAGCTTTGCTCGGGACAGGGCCGAGCAGTACTTC.

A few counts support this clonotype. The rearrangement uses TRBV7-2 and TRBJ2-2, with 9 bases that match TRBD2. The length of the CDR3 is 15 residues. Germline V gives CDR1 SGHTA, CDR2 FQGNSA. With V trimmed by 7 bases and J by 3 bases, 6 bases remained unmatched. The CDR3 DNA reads TGTGCCAGCACCCGGGGCGGGAGGGACACCGGGGAGCTGTTTTTT. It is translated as CASTRGGRDTGELFF.

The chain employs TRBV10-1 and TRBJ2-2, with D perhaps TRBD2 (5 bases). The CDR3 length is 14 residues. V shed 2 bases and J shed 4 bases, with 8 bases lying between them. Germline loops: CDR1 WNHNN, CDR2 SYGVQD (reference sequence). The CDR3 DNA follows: TGCGCCAGCAGTGAGCCGAGGGCCACCGGGGAGCTGTTTTTT. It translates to CASSEPRATGELFF.

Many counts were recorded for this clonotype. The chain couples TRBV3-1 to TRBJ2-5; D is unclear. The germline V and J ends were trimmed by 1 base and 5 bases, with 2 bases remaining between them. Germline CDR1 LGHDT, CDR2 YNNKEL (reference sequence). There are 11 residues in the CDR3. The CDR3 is CASSQAETQYF. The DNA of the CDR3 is TGTGCCAGCAGCCAAGCGGAGACCCAGTACTTC.

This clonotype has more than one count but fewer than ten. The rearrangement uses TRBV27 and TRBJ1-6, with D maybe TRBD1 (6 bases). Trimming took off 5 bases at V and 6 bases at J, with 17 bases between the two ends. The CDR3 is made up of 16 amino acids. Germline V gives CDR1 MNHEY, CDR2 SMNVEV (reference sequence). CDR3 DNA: TGTGCCAGCAGTAAGAACAGGGTGGCTATTAATTCACCCCTCCACTTT. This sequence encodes CASSKNRVAINSPLHF.

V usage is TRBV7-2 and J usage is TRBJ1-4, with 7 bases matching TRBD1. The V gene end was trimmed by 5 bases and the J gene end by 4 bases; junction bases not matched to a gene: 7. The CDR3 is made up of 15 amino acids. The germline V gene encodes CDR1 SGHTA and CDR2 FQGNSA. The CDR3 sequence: CASSARTGVNEKLFF. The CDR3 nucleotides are TGTGCCAGCAGCGCGCGTACAGGGGTTAATGAAAAACTGTTTTTT.